Listed below are T cell receptor beta chains from one sample, sequenced in a study of blood T cells in healthy people across ages. TCRdb used MiXCR to reprocess the 5' RACE reads, holding one entry per CDR3 protein. The sample consists of around 900,000 distinct CDR3 sequences, roughly half of them appearing once. Input material: blood. These receptors were obtained from a woman aged 55-70 years in good health. Each CDR3 is given with its conserved first and last residue. D genes are given only for firm matches. A row's size may be missing; if present it is once, few, many or a size class.

d_call,clone_size,v_call,j_call,cdr3_aa,cdr3_nt
.,.,TRBV4-1,TRBJ2-7,CASSLELSGPVLEQYF,TGCGCCAGCAGCCTGGAGTTGTCGGGACCAGTGCTCGAGCAGTACTTC
TRBD2,.,TRBV2,TRBJ2-3,CASSVAGDTDTQYF,TGTGCCAGCAGTGTAGCGGGAGACACAGATACGCAGTATTTT
.,few,TRBV27,TRBJ2-1,CASSSPSYEQFF,TGTGCCAGCAGTTCCCCCTCTTACGAGCAGTTCTTC
.,few,TRBV15,TRBJ2-5,CATSRDRSEQETQYF,TGTGCCACCAGCAGAGATCGATCGGAGCAAGAGACCCAGTACTTC
.,few,TRBV27,TRBJ1-4,CASSTKEETNEKLFF,TGTGCCAGCAGTACCAAAGAGGAGACTAATGAAAAACTGTTTTTT
.,.,TRBV21-1,TRBJ2-3,CASSYREEGTDTQYF,TGTGCCAGCAGCTACCGGGAGGAGGGCACAGATACGCAGTATTTT
TRBD1,.,TRBV20-1,TRBJ2-1,CSAATGQGTEEQFF,TGCAGTGCTGCGACGGGACAGGGTACCGAGGAGCAGTTCTTC
TRBD2,.,TRBV5-1,TRBJ2-7,CASSPGTSGSVSYEQYF,TGCGCCAGCAGCCCGGGGACTAGCGGGAGCGTCTCCTACGAGCAGTACTTC
.,few,TRBV29-1,TRBJ2-7,CSVVGGPYEQYF,TGCAGCGTTGTCGGGGGGCCCTACGAGCAGTACTTC
TRBD2,.,TRBV11-2,TRBJ2-1,CASRSNRGLAGGPRYNEQFF,TGTGCCAGCAGATCAAACCGGGGACTAGCGGGAGGGCCGCGGTACAATGAGCAGTTCTTC
.,few,TRBV24-1,TRBJ1-1,CATSDRGGTEAFF,TGTGCCACCAGTGATCGGGGAGGGACTGAAGCTTTCTTT
.,.,TRBV15,TRBJ1-5,CATSRAGRHNQPQHF,TGTGCCACCAGCAGAGCAGGTAGACACAATCAGCCCCAGCATTTT
.,.,TRBV7-6,TRBJ2-3,CASSQMTGTLAIRSTDTQYF,TGTGCCAGCAGCCAAATGACAGGGACTCTCGCGATCCGATCCACAGATACGCAGTATTTT
TRBD2,.,TRBV29-1,TRBJ2-7,CSATSDPPNEQYF,TGCAGCGCTACTAGCGACCCCCCCAATGAGCAGTACTTC
TRBD1,.,TRBV28,TRBJ2-7,CANSRGGTGEYEQYF,TGTGCCAACTCAAGGGGGGGGACAGGGGAATACGAGCAGTACTTC
TRBD2,.,TRBV12-3/TRBV12-4,TRBJ2-5,CASRPRLAGDETQYF,TGTGCCAGCAGGCCTCGACTAGCGGGAGATGAGACCCAGTACTTC
.,.,TRBV6-2/TRBV6-3,TRBJ1-2,CASSYVDVYGYTF,TGTGCCAGCAGTTACGTGGACGTATATGGCTACACCTTC
.,few,TRBV27,TRBJ2-1,CASSLGTQGNEQFF,TGTGCCAGCAGTTTAGGGACTCAGGGCAATGAGCAGTTCTTC
TRBD2,.,TRBV4-1,TRBJ2-3,CASSQQLAGTDTQYF,TGCGCCAGCAGCCAGCAACTAGCGGGCACAGATACGCAGTATTTT
.,.,TRBV30,TRBJ2-1,CAWRGLSSYNEQFF,TGTGCCTGGAGGGGGCTGAGCTCCTACAATGAGCAGTTCTTC
.,.,TRBV28,TRBJ2-7,CASRTALAGLYEQYF,TGTGCCAGCAGGACTGCGTTGGCAGGGTTATACGAGCAGTACTTC
TRBD1,.,TRBV6-6,TRBJ2-4,CASSYGGTGRLGQYF,TGTGCCAGCAGTTACGGGGGGACAGGACGCTTAGGGCAGTACTTC
TRBD1,.,TRBV3-1,TRBJ1-4,CASSQETGSEKLFF,TGTGCCAGCAGCCAAGAGACAGGGAGTGAAAAACTGTTTTTT
.,once,TRBV4-3,TRBJ2-2,CASSRGSTGELFF,TGCGCCAGCAGCCGAGGGAGTACCGGGGAGCTGTTTTTT
.,.,TRBV20-1,TRBJ1-2,CSAREGQGDGYTF,TGCAGTGCTAGAGAGGGGCAGGGCGATGGCTACACCTTC
.,.,TRBV20-1,TRBJ2-1,CSARPNYNEQFF,TGCAGTGCTAGACCTAACTACAATGAGCAGTTCTTC
.,few,TRBV3-1,TRBJ1-2,CASSQPDHYGYTF,TGTGCCAGCAGCCAACCAGACCACTATGGCTACACCTTC
.,few,TRBV6-7,TRBJ1-2,CASMRGYNGYTF,TGTGCCAGCATGCGGGGATATAATGGCTACACCTTC
.,.,TRBV20-1,TRBJ2-3,CSARDRIAPDTQYF,TGCAGTGCTAGAGATCGAATAGCCCCAGATACGCAGTATTTT
TRBD1,.,TRBV12-3/TRBV12-4,TRBJ1-1,CASTQGDRLTEAFF,TGTGCCAGCACCCAGGGGGACAGGCTTACTGAAGCTTTCTTT
.,few,TRBV7-2,TRBJ2-1,CASSSQGEGEQFF,TGTGCCAGCAGCTCCCAGGGGGAGGGTGAGCAGTTCTTC
.,.,TRBV7-9,TRBJ1-4,CASSRPGAGANEKLFF,TGTGCCAGCAGCCGCCCCGGGGCAGGGGCTAATGAAAAACTGTTTTTT
.,.,TRBV6-6,TRBJ1-4,CASRTQDRGGNEKLFF,TGTGCCAGCAGGACCCAGGATAGGGGGGGTAATGAAAAACTGTTTTTT
.,.,TRBV4-2,TRBJ2-7,CASSQVTRRLVGGYEQYF,TGTGCCAGCAGCCAAGTCACCCGCAGACTAGTGGGAGGCTACGAGCAGTACTTC
.,.,TRBV20-1,TRBJ1-5,CSARDREFTGDVQPQHF,TGCAGTGCTAGAGATCGGGAATTTACAGGTGATGTCCAGCCCCAGCATTTT
.,few,TRBV27,TRBJ2-5,CASSSGRGETQYF,TGTGCCAGCAGTTCGGGGAGAGGGGAGACCCAGTACTTC
TRBD2,.,TRBV4-1,TRBJ2-7,CASSRGGTREYEQYF,TGCGCCAGCTCCCGGGGGGGGACTAGAGAGTACGAGCAGTACTTC
.,many,TRBV4-1,TRBJ2-3,CASSQVLADTQYF,TGTGCCAGCAGCCAAGTATTAGCAGATACGCAGTATTTT
TRBD2,.,TRBV13,TRBJ2-1,CASSLGHGGSRNEQFF,TGTGCCAGCAGCTTAGGCCACGGCGGGAGTCGAAATGAGCAGTTCTTC
.,.,TRBV7-9,TRBJ2-6,CASSLLFSGANVLTF,TGTGCCAGCAGCTTATTATTCTCTGGGGCCAACGTCCTGACTTTC
.,.,TRBV29-1,TRBJ1-1,CSTTRTVNTEAFF,TGCAGCACGACACGGACAGTAAACACTGAAGCTTTCTTT
TRBD1,.,TRBV7-2,TRBJ2-7,CASSSWPGQEFYEQYF,TGTGCCAGCAGCTCCTGGCCGGGACAGGAGTTCTACGAGCAGTACTTC
.,.,TRBV4-2,TRBJ1-2,CASSQAGTAVFGYTF,TGTGCCAGCAGCCAAGCCGGGACGGCCGTGTTTGGCTACACCTTC
.,.,TRBV6-2/TRBV6-3,TRBJ2-7,CASNEQGRTYEQYF,TGTGCCAGCAACGAACAAGGGAGGACATACGAGCAGTACTTC
.,few,TRBV6-6,TRBJ2-5,CASSSPRAGKETQYF,TGTGCCAGCAGTTCTCCCCGAGCTGGAAAAGAGACCCAGTACTTC